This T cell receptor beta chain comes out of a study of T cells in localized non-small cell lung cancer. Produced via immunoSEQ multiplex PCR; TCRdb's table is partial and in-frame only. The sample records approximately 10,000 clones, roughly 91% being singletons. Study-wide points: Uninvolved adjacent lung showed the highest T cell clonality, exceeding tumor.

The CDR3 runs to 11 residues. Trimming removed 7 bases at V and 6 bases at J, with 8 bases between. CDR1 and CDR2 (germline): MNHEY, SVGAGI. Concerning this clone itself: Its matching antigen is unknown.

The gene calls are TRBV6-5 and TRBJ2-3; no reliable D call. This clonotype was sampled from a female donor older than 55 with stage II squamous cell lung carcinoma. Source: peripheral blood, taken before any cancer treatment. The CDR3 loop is CASTLLDTQYF. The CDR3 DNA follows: TGTGCCAGCACCCTTTTGGATACGCAGTATTTT.